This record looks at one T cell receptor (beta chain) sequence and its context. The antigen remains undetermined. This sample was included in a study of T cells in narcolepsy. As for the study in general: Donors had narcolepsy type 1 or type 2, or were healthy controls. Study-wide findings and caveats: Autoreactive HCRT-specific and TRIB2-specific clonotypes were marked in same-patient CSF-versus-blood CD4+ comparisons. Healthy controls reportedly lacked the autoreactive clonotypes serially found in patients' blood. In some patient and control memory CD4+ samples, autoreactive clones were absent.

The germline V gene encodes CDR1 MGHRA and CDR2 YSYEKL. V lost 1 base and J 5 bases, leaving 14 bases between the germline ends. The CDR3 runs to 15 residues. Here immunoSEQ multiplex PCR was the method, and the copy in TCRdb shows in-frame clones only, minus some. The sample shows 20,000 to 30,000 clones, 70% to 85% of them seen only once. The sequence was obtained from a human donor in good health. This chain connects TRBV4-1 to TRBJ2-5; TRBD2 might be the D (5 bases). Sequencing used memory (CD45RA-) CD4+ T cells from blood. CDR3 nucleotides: TGCGCCAGCAGCCAAGGTCTGGAGGCTTGCGAGACCCAGTACTTC. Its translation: CASSQGLEACETQYF.